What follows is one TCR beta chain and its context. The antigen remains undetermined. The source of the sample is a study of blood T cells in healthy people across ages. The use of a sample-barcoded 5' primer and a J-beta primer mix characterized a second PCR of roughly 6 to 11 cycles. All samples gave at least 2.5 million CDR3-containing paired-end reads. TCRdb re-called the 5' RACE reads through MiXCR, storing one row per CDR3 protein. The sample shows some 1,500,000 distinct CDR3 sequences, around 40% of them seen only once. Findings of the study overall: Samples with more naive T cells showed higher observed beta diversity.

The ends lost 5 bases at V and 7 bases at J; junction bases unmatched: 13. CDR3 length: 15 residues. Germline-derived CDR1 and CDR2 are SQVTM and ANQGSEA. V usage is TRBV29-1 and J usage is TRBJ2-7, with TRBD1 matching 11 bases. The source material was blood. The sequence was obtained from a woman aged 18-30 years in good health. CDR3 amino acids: CSVTRTGGHGNEQYF. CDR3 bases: TGCAGCGTTACCCGGACAGGGGGCCACGGCAATGAGCAGTACTTC.